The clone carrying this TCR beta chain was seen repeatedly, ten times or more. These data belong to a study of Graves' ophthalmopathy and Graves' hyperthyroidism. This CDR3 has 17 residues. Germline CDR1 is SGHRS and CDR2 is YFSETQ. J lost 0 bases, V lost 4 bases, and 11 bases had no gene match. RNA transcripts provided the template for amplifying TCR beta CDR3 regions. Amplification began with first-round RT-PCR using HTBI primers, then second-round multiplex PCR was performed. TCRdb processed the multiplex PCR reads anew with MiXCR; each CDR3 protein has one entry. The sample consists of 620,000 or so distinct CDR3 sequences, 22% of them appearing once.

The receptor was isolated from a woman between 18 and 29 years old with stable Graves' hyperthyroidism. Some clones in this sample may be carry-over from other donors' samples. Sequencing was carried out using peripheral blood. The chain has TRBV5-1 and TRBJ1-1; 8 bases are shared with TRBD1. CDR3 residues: CASSTYRQGHMNTEAFF. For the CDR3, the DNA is TGCGCCAGCAGCACTTATCGACAGGGGCACATGAACACTGAAGCTTTCTTT.